Sequencing of this TCR beta chain was carried out in a study of blood T cells in healthy people across ages (dated by TCRdb to between 2015 and 2017). In the study overall: Template switching captured roughly one uniquely barcoded TCR beta cDNA molecule per two T cells in model experiments. Two additional independent replicas of 1 million unique cDNA reads from the same blood draw were analyzed for two donors (one aged 18 to 30 and one aged 80 or older). To avoid experimental bias, donors of different ages were distributed randomly across sequencing lanes. Donors were grouped into four age groups: young (average about 15 years), middle-aged (roughly 38), aged (about 59) and long-lived (approximately 78). To track age-related changes in TCR beta repertoire diversity, the study relied on deep sequencing normalized with unique cDNA molecular identifiers.

To note about this clonotype: Which antigen it targets is not known. Per-base qualities were not stored, and no clone one base away is much larger.

Systemically healthy Caucasian individuals from Russia, around 38 in total and aged roughly 6 to 100 years, were included as donors. Each donor gave approximately 10 milliliters of peripheral blood, collected into EDTA-treated Vacutainer tubes. Ficoll-Paque density-gradient centrifugation was used to isolate PBMCs, with at least 7 million per sample. Trizol reagent was used to extract total RNA from PBMCs, with at least 6 micrograms per sample. The percentages of naive CD45RAhigh/CD27high T cells were determined by flow cytometry on a PBMC aliquot from every donor. Summary of the overall study and its limitations: Observed TCR beta diversity per million T cells fell roughly linearly with age, and a significant reduction was already apparent by age about 36. Conclusive comparison of naive and antigen-experienced compartments was prevented by the profiling of bulk unsorted PBMCs. Total diversity estimates from one million sequenced T cells were considered lower bounds and underestimates. The long-lived group showed more naive CD4+ T cells, fewer expanded clones and increased TCR diversity than the aged group, suggesting age selection. Donor CMV infection status was unknown, potentially confounding age-related changes in expanded clonotypes. The percentage of naive T cells measured by flow cytometry correlated strongly with observed TCR beta diversity.

Library construction relied on 5' RACE. Sequenced using an Illumina HiSeq 2500. The second PCR ran for roughly 7 to 11 cycles and used a J-beta primer mix along with a sample-barcoded 5' primer. A template-switch 5' adaptor carrying 12 random nucleotides introduced a unique molecular identifier onto each TCR beta cDNA molecule. At least 3 million CDR3-containing paired-end reads were obtained from each sample. The Mint cDNA synthesis kit, primed by a TRBC-specific oligonucleotide, was used to synthesize first-strand cDNA from all RNA. All cDNA was treated with uracil-DNA glycosylase and then went through a first 18-cycle PCR with the universal primers M1SS and BC2_uni_R. On the authors' methods: For normalization, 1 million high-quality reads were randomly selected from each sample, with every read carrying a distinct molecular identifier. Instead of being binned into consensus sequences, reads with shared molecular identifiers were discarded. MiTCR, set to a Q25 quality threshold and the strictest error-elimination algorithm, was used for CDR3 identification, clonotype clustering and error correction. A nonparametric unseen species model with Euler transformation was used to estimate lower-bound total TCR beta diversity. TCRdb reworked the public reads: Q25 trimming with fastp, MiXCR clone assembly, productive beta chains retained. Records with the same CDR3 protein are collapsed into one entry carrying the most frequent genes and DNA. These V and J calls rely on TCRdb rather than the paper's analysis. Recorded for this sample are hundreds of thousands of distinct CDR3 sequences; over 20% of them occurred a single time. Of the sample, roughly 3.6% falls within the top ten clones.

From a lookup of the germline V gene (reference sequence), CDR1 and CDR2 are DFQATT and SNEGSKA. Measured from the cysteine to the phenylalanine, the CDR3 is 12 residues long. Of the read, only the CDR3 DNA is kept; its 36 bases are in frame from base 1. At the junction V is shortened by 7 bases and J by 4 bases, with 13 bases in between. The sequencing sample was made of blood. The TCR comes from a man between 65 and 85 years old in good health. The chain couples TRBV20-1 to TRBJ1-2, with the D gene call left open. The CDR3 region reads CSVPEGRYGYTF. The nucleotides read TGCAGTGTCCCTGAAGGGCGCTATGGCTACACCTTC.